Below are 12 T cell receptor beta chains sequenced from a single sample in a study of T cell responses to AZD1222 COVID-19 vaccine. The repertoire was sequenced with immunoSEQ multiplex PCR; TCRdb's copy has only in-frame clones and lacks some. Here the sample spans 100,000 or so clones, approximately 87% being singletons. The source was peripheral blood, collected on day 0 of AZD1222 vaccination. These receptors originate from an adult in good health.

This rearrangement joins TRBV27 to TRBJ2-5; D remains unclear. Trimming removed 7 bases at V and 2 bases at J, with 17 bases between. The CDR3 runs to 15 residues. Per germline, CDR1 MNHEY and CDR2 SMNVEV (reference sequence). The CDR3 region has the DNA TGTGCCAGCACCAAACGCGACGTCGGGCAAGAGACCCAGTACTTC. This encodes CASTKRDVGQETQYF.

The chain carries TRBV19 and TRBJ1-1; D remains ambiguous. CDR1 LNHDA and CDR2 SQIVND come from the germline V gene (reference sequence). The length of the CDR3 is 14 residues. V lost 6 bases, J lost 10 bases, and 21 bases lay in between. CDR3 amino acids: CASSPDGWSSGAFF. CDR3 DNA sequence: TGTGCCAGTAGCCCGGACGGTTGGAGTTCGGGAGCTTTCTTT.

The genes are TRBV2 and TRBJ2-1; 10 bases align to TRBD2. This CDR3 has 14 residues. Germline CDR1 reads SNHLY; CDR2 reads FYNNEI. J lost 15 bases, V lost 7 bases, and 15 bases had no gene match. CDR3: CASMRGPSGRATFF. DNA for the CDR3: TGTGCCAGCATGAGGGGTCCGAGCGGGAGGGCCACGTTCTTC. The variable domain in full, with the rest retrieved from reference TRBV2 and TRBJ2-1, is EPEVTQTPSHQVTQMGQEVILRCVPISNHLYFYWYRQILGQKVEFLVSFYNNEISEKSEIFDDQFSVERPDGSNFTLKIRSTKLEDSAMYFCASMRGPSGRATFFGPGTRLTVL.

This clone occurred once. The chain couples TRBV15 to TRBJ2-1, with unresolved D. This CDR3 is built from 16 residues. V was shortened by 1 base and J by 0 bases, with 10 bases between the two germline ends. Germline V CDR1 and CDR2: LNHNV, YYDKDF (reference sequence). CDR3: CATSRVMASSYNEQFF. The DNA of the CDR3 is TGTGCCACCAGCAGAGTGATGGCTAGCTCCTACAATGAGCAGTTCTTC.

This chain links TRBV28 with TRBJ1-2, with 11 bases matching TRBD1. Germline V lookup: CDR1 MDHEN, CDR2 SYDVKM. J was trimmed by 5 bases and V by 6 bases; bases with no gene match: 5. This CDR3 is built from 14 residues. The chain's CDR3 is CASSRTGGAYGYTF. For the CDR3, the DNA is TGTGCCAGCAGCCGGACAGGGGGCGCTTATGGCTACACCTTC.

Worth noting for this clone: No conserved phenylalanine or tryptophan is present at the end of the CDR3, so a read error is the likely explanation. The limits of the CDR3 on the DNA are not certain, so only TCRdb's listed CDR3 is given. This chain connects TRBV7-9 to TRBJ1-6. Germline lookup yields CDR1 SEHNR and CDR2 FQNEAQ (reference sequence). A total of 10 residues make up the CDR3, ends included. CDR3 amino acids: CASSRGGSAP.

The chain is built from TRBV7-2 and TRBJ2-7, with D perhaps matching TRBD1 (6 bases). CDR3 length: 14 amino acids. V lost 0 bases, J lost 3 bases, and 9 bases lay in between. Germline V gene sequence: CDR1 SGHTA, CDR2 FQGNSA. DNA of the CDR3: TGTGCCAGCAGCTTAGCCTTAGGGGGCTACGAGCAGTACTTC. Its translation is CASSLALGGYEQYF.

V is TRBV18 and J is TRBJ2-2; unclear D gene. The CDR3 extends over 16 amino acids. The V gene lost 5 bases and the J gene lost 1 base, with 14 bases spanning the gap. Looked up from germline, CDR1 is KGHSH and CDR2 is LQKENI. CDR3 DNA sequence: TGTGCCAGCTCATCCCACCCGGCATTGAACACCGGGGAGCTGTTTTTT. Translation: CASSSHPALNTGELFF.

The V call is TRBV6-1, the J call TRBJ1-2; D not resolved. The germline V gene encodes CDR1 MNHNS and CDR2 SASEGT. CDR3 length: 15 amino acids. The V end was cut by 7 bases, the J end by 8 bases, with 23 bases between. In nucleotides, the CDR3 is TGTGCCAGCACTCTTTTCGGGCCAGAAAACGGCGGCTACACCTTC. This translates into CASTLFGPENGGYTF.

The CDR3 DNA is TGTGCCAGTAGTTCCTCGGGGCGACCCACCGGGGAGCTGTTTTTT. Translated, it gives CASSSSGRPTGELFF. The V gene is TRBV19, the J gene TRBJ2-2; D might be TRBD1 or TRBD2, each matching 5 bases. Looked up from germline, CDR1 is LNHDA and CDR2 is SQIVND (reference sequence). V lost 5 bases to trimming and J lost 4 bases, with 14 bases between them. The CDR3 has 15 amino acids.

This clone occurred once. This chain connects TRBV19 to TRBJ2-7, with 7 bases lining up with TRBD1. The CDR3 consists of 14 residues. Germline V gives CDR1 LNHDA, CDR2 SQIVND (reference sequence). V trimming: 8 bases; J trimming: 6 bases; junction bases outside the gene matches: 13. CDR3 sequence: CASSHRGSRGEQYF. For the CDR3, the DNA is TGTGCCAGTTCGCACAGGGGTTCACGGGGCGAGCAGTACTTC.

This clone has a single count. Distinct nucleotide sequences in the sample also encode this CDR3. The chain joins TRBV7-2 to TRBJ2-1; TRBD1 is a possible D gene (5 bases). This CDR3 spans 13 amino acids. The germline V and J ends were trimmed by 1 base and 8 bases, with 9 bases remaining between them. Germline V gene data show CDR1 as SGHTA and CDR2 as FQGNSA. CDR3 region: CASSLDRIDEQFF. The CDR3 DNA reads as TGTGCCAGCAGCTTAGACAGGATCGATGAGCAGTTCTTC. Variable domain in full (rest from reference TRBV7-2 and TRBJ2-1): GAGVSQSPSNKVTEKGKDVELRCDPISGHTALYWYRQSLGQGLEFLIYFQGNSAPDKSGLPSDRFSAERTGGSVSTLTIQRTQQEDSAVYLCASSLDRIDEQFFGPGTRLTVL.